The clone carrying this TCR beta chain was counted ten times or more. Its antigen is undetermined. This entry is derived from a study of response to subunit inactivated influenza vaccine. General study findings and limits: Only a handful of new T cells, the authors suggested, are recruited with each seasonal influenza vaccination.

TCRdb processed the RT-PCR reads anew with MiXCR; each CDR3 protein has one entry. The repertoire consists of 700,000 to 800,000 distinct CDR3 sequences, with 18% occurring once and the leading ten covering about 11%. This CDR3 is built from 12 residues. The V gene's germline CDR1 is MDHEN and CDR2 SYDVKM. Trimming took 6 bases from V and 2 from J, leaving 8 bases between them. The chain recombines TRBV28 with TRBJ2-7, with D possibly matching TRBD1 (6 bases). The TCR comes from a man aged 45-65 years who received an inactivated influenza vaccine. Sequencing was performed on PBMCs from blood, taken about 5 days after vaccination. DNA for the CDR3: TGTGCCAGCAGACAGGGAACCTACGAGCAGTACTTC. This gives the protein CASRQGTYEQYF.